This TCR beta chain was observed in a study of shared clonotypes between healthy human individuals. Points on this clone: Its antigen is undetermined.

Deep level was the assay's run setting. Data came from immunoSEQ multiplex PCR; TCRdb stores just in-frame clones and leaves some out. The top ten hold under 0.065% of the sample, which has under 600,000 clones, roughly 95% seen once. The CDR3 sequence is 14 residues long. Germline loops: CDR1 MNHEY, CDR2 SMNVEV (reference sequence). V was pared by 3 bases and J by 4 bases, with 12 bases between. Whole-study findings and limits: With a handful of donors compared, around 5% of naive CD4 clonotypes were shared.

The TCR sequence derives from a woman in her twenties or thirties in good health. The chain employs TRBV27 and TRBJ1-2; a possible D gene is TRBD1 (6 bases). The sample taken for sequencing was naive CD4+ T cells sorted from blood. The subset is: CD45RA+ positively selected. DNA for the CDR3: TGTGCCAGCAGTTTCCGAACAGGGTCCTATGGCTACACCTTC. Residues: CASSFRTGSYGYTF.